Below, 18 T cell receptor beta chains from the same sample are listed, as sequenced in a study of cytomegalovirus exposure and HLA in healthy donors. The PCR used 60 Vbeta and 13 Jbeta primers. Sequencing used immunoSEQ multiplex PCR; TCRdb keeps in-frame clones, though not all of them. The sample lists tens of thousands of clones, 70% to 80% occurring once. The sequenced material came from PBMCs. Source of these receptors: a young man in good health and CMV-seronegative.

V gene TRBV15 combines with J gene TRBJ2-7; 7 bases line up with TRBD1. Germline values: CDR1 LNHNV, CDR2 YYDKDF (reference sequence). The CDR3 is 14 amino acids. V lost 4 bases to trimming and J lost 4 bases; unmatched junction nucleotides: 7. The CDR3 bases are TGTGCCACCAGCATACGACAGGGCCAATACGAGCAGTACTTC. Translation: CATSIRQGQYEQYF.

Concerning this clone itself: One end of the junction fails to match germline, which may point to a read error. J is TRBJ1-1 and V is TRBV30; TRBD1 might be the D (5 bases). This CDR3 comprises 12 residues. Germline-derived CDR1 and CDR2 are GTSNPN and SVGIG (reference sequence). This CDR3 is CAWSVDTWEALF. CDR3 nucleotides: TGTGCCTGGAGTGTGGACACTTGGGAAGCTCTCTTT. Drawing the rest from reference TRBV30 and TRBJ1-1, the complete variable domain is SQTIHQWPATLVQPVGSPLSLECTVEGTSNPNLYWYRQAAGRGLQLLFYSVGIGQISSEVPQNLSASRPQDRQFILSSKKLLLSDSGFYLCAWSVDTWEALFGQGTRLTVV.

This chain connects TRBV6-1 to TRBJ2-7, with TRBD1 matching 10 bases. Losses at the gene ends were 0 bases for V and 6 bases for J; bases not matched to a gene: 8. The CDR3 consists of 16 residues. The germline V gene encodes CDR1 MNHNS and CDR2 SASEGT. The CDR3 DNA reads TGTGCCAGCAGTGAAGCGCTTGGGACAGGGGCGAGCGAGCAGTACGTC. It codes for CASSEALGTGASEQYV.

V is TRBV30 and J is TRBJ1-2, with D tentatively TRBD1 (5 bases). CDR1 GTSNPN and CDR2 SVGIG come from the germline V gene (reference sequence). The CDR3 spans 14 residues. V lost 2 bases, J lost 5 bases, and 15 bases lay in between. CDR3 DNA: TGTGCCTGGAGTAGAGACAGACGGGAGTATGGCTACACCTTC. Protein product: CAWSRDRREYGYTF.

V usage is TRBV11-3 and J usage is TRBJ2-1; 14 bases line up with TRBD2. CDR1 and CDR2 (germline): SGHNT, YENEEA. The CDR3 extends over 14 amino acids. The trim removed 7 bases at V and 6 bases at J, leaving 2 bases unmatched. The CDR3 DNA reads as TGTGCCAGCACCGGACTAGCGGGGGGCAATGAGCAGTTCTTC. The encoded protein is CASTGLAGGNEQFF.

The chain recombines TRBV11-2 with TRBJ2-3; tentative D call: TRBD1 (5 bases). The V gene's germline CDR1 is SGHAT and CDR2 FQNNGV. Trimming shortened V by 1 base and J by 8 bases, and 13 bases separated the two germline ends. The CDR3 has 14 amino acids. CDR3 in amino acids: CASSLVAGPRTQYF. CDR3 in DNA: TGTGCCAGCAGCTTAGTGGCAGGGCCGCGTACGCAGTATTTT. Combining the CDR3 with reference TRBV11-2 and TRBJ2-3 gives the whole variable domain EAGVAQSPRYKIIEKRQSVAFWCNPISGHATLYWYQQILGQGPKLLIQFQNNGVVDDSQLPKDRFSAERLKGVDSTLKIQPAKLEDSAVYLCASSLVAGPRTQYFGPGTRLTVL.

V gene TRBV19 combines with J gene TRBJ1-1; TRBD1 aligns across 8 bases. Trimming cost V 7 bases and J 10 bases; bases outside gene matches: 14. This CDR3 is built from 14 residues. Germline CDR1 is LNHDA and CDR2 is SQIVND (reference sequence). CDR3 in amino acids: CASNGQGARRLAFF. For the CDR3, the DNA is TGTGCCAGTAATGGACAGGGAGCAAGAAGGCTAGCTTTCTTT.

V gene TRBV2 combines with J gene TRBJ2-7, with a tentative D call TRBD1 (5 bases). V was clipped by 6 bases and J by 4 bases, with 16 bases between them. The CDR3 consists of 14 residues. Germline V gives CDR1 SNHLY, CDR2 FYNNEI. For the CDR3, the DNA is TGTGCCAGCAGCCTCTCCCAACAGGTTTACGAGCAGTACTTC. This codes for CASSLSQQVYEQYF.

This clone was recorded once. This sequence joins TRBV7-2 and TRBJ1-4, with a weak D call TRBD1 (6 bases). This CDR3 has 16 residues. CDR1 SGHTA and CDR2 FQGNSA come from the germline V gene. V was cut by 3 bases and J by 3 bases, with 14 bases left in between. The CDR3 region is CASSFGGGVSNEKLFF. Here the CDR3 DNA reads TGTGCCAGCAGCTTCGGGGGGGGCGTCTCTAATGAAAAACTGTTTTTT. Drawing the rest from reference TRBV7-2 and TRBJ1-4, the complete variable domain is GAGVSQSPSNKVTEKGKDVELRCDPISGHTALYWYRQSLGQGLEFLIYFQGNSAPDKSGLPSDRFSAERTGGSVSTLTIQRTQQEDSAVYLCASSFGGGVSNEKLFFGSGTQLSVL.

This chain connects TRBV6-5 to TRBJ1-5; 8 bases are a match to TRBD1. The CDR3 covers 15 residues. From germline, CDR1 is MNHEY and CDR2 SVGAGI. With 0 bases clipped from V and 6 bases from J, the junction kept 4 bases outside the gene matches. The CDR3 loop is CASSYSSTGGQPQHF. In nucleotides, the CDR3 is TGTGCCAGCAGTTACTCGTCAACAGGGGGTCAGCCCCAGCATTTT.

This chain connects TRBV6-6 to TRBJ2-7, with TRBD1 matching 11 bases. CDR1 is MNHNY and CDR2 is SVGAGI in the germline V gene (reference sequence). V lost 7 bases, J lost 0 bases, and 5 bases stayed unmatched. The CDR3 spans 15 residues. This CDR3 is CASIKGTGGSYEQYF. The CDR3 DNA follows: TGTGCCAGCATAAAAGGGACAGGGGGCTCCTACGAGCAGTACTTC.

V is TRBV4-1 and J is TRBJ1-3; 7 nucleotides match TRBD1. The CDR3 length is 14 residues. CDR1 is MGHRA and CDR2 is YSYEKL in the germline V gene. V dropped 4 bases and J dropped 4; count of bases not matched to a gene: 4. The CDR3 reads CASSLAGQGNTIYF. CDR3 nucleotides: TGCGCCAGCAGCCTAGCGGGACAGGGAAACACCATATATTTT.

This clone was found a few times. The chain joins TRBV5-1 to TRBJ1-1; a weak D match, TRBD1 (5 bases). The length of the CDR3 is 14 residues. The V end lost 5 bases, the J end lost 2 bases, and 13 bases lay between the germline ends. Germline CDR1 reads SGHRS; CDR2 reads YFSETQ. CDR3 DNA: TGCGCCAGCAGTCAGGGCCTACTTAACACTGAAGCTTTCTTT. It codes for CASSQGLLNTEAFF.

This chain connects TRBV19 to TRBJ2-1; no definite D call. The CDR3 consists of 13 residues. The V gene's germline CDR1 is LNHDA and CDR2 SQIVND (reference sequence). V lost 1 base and J lost 9, with 10 bases in between. CDR3: CASSIGSPGEQFF. DNA of the CDR3: TGTGCCAGTAGTATAGGGAGCCCCGGTGAGCAGTTCTTC.

By sample share, this clone is medium-sized. The chain joins TRBV4-2 to TRBJ2-5; TRBD2 aligns across 10 bases. Germline CDR1 LGHNA, CDR2 YNFKEQ. The CDR3 contains 20 residues. V was pared by 2 bases and J by 5 bases, with 20 bases of the junction left unmatched. The CDR3 is CASSQNEASGGLRRAETQYF. The CDR3 nucleotides are TGTGCCAGCAGCCAAAACGAGGCTAGCGGGGGCCTACGTCGAGCGGAGACCCAGTACTTC.

The CDR3 region is CASRGGAATEAFF. In DNA form, the CDR3 reads TGTGCCAGTAGGGGGGGGGCGGCGACTGAAGCTTTCTTT. The V gene is TRBV19, the J gene TRBJ1-1, with D tentatively TRBD1 (6 bases). Germline-derived CDR1 and CDR2 are LNHDA and SQIVND (reference sequence). V gave up 6 bases and J gave up 5 bases, with 13 bases separating them. CDR3 length: 13 residues.

This sequence joins TRBV4-2 and TRBJ2-1, with TRBD2 matching over 10 bases. Germline loops: CDR1 LGHNA, CDR2 YNFKEQ. The CDR3 has 19 residues. J was trimmed by 15 bases and V by 1 base; bases with no gene match: 24. The CDR3: CASSQVSGLAGAANFPRFF. In DNA, the CDR3 is TGTGCCAGCAGCCAAGTTTCAGGCCTAGCGGGGGCAGCTAATTTTCCTCGGTTCTTC.

V is TRBV4-2 and J is TRBJ1-1, with D possibly matching TRBD1 (6 bases). CDR3 length: 17 amino acids. V was cut by 0 bases and J by 0 bases, with 14 bases left in between. Germline V gives CDR1 LGHNA, CDR2 YNFKEQ. CDR3 loop: CASSQDPQGLVNTEAFF. CDR3 DNA sequence: TGTGCCAGCAGCCAAGACCCTCAGGGGCTGGTGAACACTGAAGCTTTCTTT.